Listed below are T cell receptor beta chains from one sample, sequenced in a study of blood T cell repertoires in COVID-19. The protocol was immunoSEQ multiplex PCR, while the TCRdb copy is restricted to in-frame clones and leaves out a portion. The table lists about 150,000 clones, around 85% of them singletons. Sequencing was carried out using peripheral blood. These receptor sequences come from a woman in her 70s with acute or convalescent COVID-19. Each CDR3 is given without its conserved first and last residue. The D gene is left open where the match is weak.

J,V,D,CDR3
TRBJ1-1,TRBV19,NA,ASSPDSGTEAF
TRBJ1-1,TRBV2,NA,ASTYPPAGGNTEAF
TRBJ1-1,TRBV6-6,NA,ASTSVEGATEAF
TRBJ2-3,TRBV7-9,NA,ASNRDGTDTQY
TRBJ2-5,TRBV2,TRBD2,ASTANGGSGLAFQETQY
TRBJ1-2,TRBV5-8,TRBD1,ASSLGTGMIYGYT
TRBJ1-4,TRBV29-1,TRBD1,SVGQGATNEKLF
TRBJ2-1,TRBV10-3,TRBD1,AISSTQGNEQF
TRBJ2-2,TRBV29-1,NA,SVETGTLIGTGELF
TRBJ2-1,TRBV6-2/TRBV6-3,NA,ASSYRQATYNEQF
TRBJ2-4,TRBV6-5,TRBD1,ASRRGGATKNIQY
TRBJ2-3,TRBV24-1,TRBD2,ATAPAGNTDTQY
TRBJ1-3,TRBV28,NA,ASSLRGGPSLSGNTIY
TRBJ1-5,TRBV5-6,NA,ASSLISRPDQPQH
TRBJ2-3,TRBV11-2,TRBD2,ASSPHLLAGFTDTQY
TRBJ2-6,TRBV4-2,TRBD2,ASSQGSGRGAQGANVLT
TRBJ2-5,TRBV7-2,NA,ASSLTAEGTQY
TRBJ2-7,TRBV6-1,TRBD2,ASSEVLAGDYEQY
TRBJ2-3,TRBV11-3,TRBD1,ASSPGQGASSDTQY
TRBJ1-1,TRBV6-2/TRBV6-3,NA,ASSGQEDTEAF
TRBJ1-5,TRBV6-5,TRBD1,ASSYTGQSNQPQH
TRBJ1-2,TRBV19,NA,ASSDRNLGGYT
TRBJ2-1,TRBV6-2/TRBV6-3,TRBD2,ASSQAGFFYNEQF
TRBJ1-2,TRBV19,TRBD1,ASRDRGYYGYT
TRBJ1-4,TRBV3-1/TRBV3-2,NA,ASSQSGEGEKLF
TRBJ2-7,TRBV5-1,NA,ASSLVSGATYEQY
TRBJ2-5,TRBV28,TRBD2,ASSPAGLTSGGASETQY
TRBJ1-1,TRBV10-3,NA,AISEEGIRNTEAF
TRBJ1-5,TRBV20-1,NA,SASFVGRSDQPQH
TRBJ1-2,TRBV9,TRBD1,ASSVGGTGGIRDYGYT
TRBJ1-3,TRBV5-5,NA,ASSFIRGSGNTIY
TRBJ1-1,TRBV6-2/TRBV6-3,NA,ASSYSPGMNTEAF
TRBJ2-1,TRBV4-1,TRBD1,ASSQGQGDYNEQF
TRBJ2-2,TRBV6-6,TRBD1,ASSTGQYTGELF
TRBJ2-1,TRBV19,NA,ASSVRSMGGSYNEQF
TRBJ2-2,TRBV19,NA,ASSAASPDPGELF
TRBJ1-2,TRBV2,TRBD1,ASWTGLNYGYT
TRBJ1-6,TRBV19,TRBD1,ASSMGDSHSPLH
TRBJ1-1,TRBV5-1,NA,ASSLGWGTGSEAF
TRBJ1-1,TRBV28,TRBD1,ASSLLNRGQTEAF
TRBJ1-1,TRBV4-1,NA,ASSQTERGGNTEAF
TRBJ1-5,TRBV7-2,NA,ASSLNPQVSNQPQH
TRBJ1-2,TRBV5-6,TRBD1,ASSQGDGYGYT
TRBJ1-1,TRBV13,TRBD1,ASSFNRGNTEAF
TRBJ1-1,TRBV3-1/TRBV3-2,NA,ASSQVGTEAF
TRBJ1-4,TRBV3-1/TRBV3-2,NA,ASSQRTDRNEKLF
TRBJ1-6,TRBV4-2,NA,ASSQEAGVSYNSPLH